This is a list of T cell receptor beta chains from one sample in a study of blood T cell repertoires in COVID-19. Sequencing was performed with immunoSEQ multiplex PCR; in TCRdb, only in-frame clones are kept and a portion is missing. This sample has around 250,000 clones, with 85% to 90% found just once. Material for sequencing was PBMCs or T cells enriched from blood (not recorded which). Receptor source: a woman aged 45-60 years who had recovered from COVID-19. CDR3s include the opening cysteine and the closing phenylalanine or tryptophan. A D gene is named only where the DNA matches it firmly. Clone size is given for some rows only: seen once, a few or many times, or a class if the clone is expanded.

v_gene	d_gene	abundance	j_gene	CDR3aa	CDR3nt
TRBV7-3	-	-	TRBJ2-2	CASSTGLSTGELFF	TGTGCCAGCAGCACGGGACTCAGCACCGGGGAGCTGTTTTTT
TRBV4-1	-	-	TRBJ1-2	CASSQVTGSNYGYTF	TGCGCCAGCAGCCAAGTGACGGGATCTAACTATGGCTACACCTTC
TRBV10-3	TRBD2	-	TRBJ2-5	CATSLAGAQETQYF	TGTGCCACCTCACTAGCGGGGGCTCAAGAGACCCAGTACTTC
TRBV5-4	TRBD1	-	TRBJ1-4	CASSTGQGEILTNEKLFF	TGTGCCAGCAGCACGGGACAGGGGGAGATTTTAACTAATGAAAAACTGTTTTTT
TRBV28	-	-	TRBJ1-2	CASIQDSSYGYTF	TGTGCCAGCATCCAGGATTCATCCTATGGCTACACCTTC
TRBV10-3	TRBD1	-	TRBJ1-6	CAISEPMTGNSPLHF	TGTGCCATCAGTGAGCCTATGACAGGGAATTCACCCCTCCACTTT
TRBV27	-	-	TRBJ1-6	CASSRLGREGSPLHF	TGTGCCAGCAGTCGACTAGGACGGGAGGGGTCACCCCTCCACTTT
TRBV7-9	-	-	TRBJ1-2	CASSLTDNGYTF	TGTGCCAGCAGCTTGACAGATAATGGCTACACCTTC
TRBV5-1	TRBD1	-	TRBJ1-1	CASSRTGLNTEAFF	TGCGCCAGCAGCAGGACAGGATTGAACACTGAAGCTTTCTTT
TRBV6-5	TRBD2	-	TRBJ2-7	CASSLGTSGYYEQYF	TGTGCCAGCAGTCTGGGGACTAGCGGTTACTACGAGCAGTACTTC
TRBV9	-	-	TRBJ2-5	CASSGGGALVGLETQYF	TGTGCCAGCAGCGGGGGAGGAGCTTTGGTGGGTCTAGAGACCCAGTACTTC
TRBV4-1	-	-	TRBJ1-2	CASSQAAGRQGYGYTF	TGCGCCAGCAGCCAAGCGGCCGGCAGGCAGGGCTATGGCTACACCTTC
TRBV12-3/TRBV12-4	-	-	TRBJ2-5	CASSLQGSAQYF	TGTGCCAGCAGTCTCCAGGGATCGGCCCAGTACTTC
TRBV28	-	-	TRBJ1-1	CASRKGGPTMNTEAFF	TGTGCCAGCAGGAAAGGAGGGCCGACGATGAACACTGAAGCTTTCTTT
TRBV2	TRBD1	-	TRBJ1-5	CASRTPGQRNQPQHF	TGTGCCAGCAGAACTCCGGGACAGCGTAATCAGCCCCAGCATTTT
TRBV6-5	TRBD1	once	TRBJ1-3	CASRKTGGGGNTIYF	TGTGCCAGCAGAAAAACAGGGGGGGGAGGAAACACCATATATTTT
TRBV12-3/TRBV12-4	-	-	TRBJ1-2	CASSATVNYGYTF	TGTGCCAGCAGTGCTACAGTTAACTATGGCTACACCTTC
TRBV19	-	once	TRBJ1-1	CASSTQKNTEAFF	TGTGCCAGTAGTACACAGAAGAACACTGAAGCTTTCTTT
TRBV4-1	-	-	TRBJ1-3	CASSQVDSPGRNTIYF	TGCGCCAGCAGCCAAGTTGACAGCCCCGGTAGAAACACCATATATTTT
TRBV4-1	TRBD1	-	TRBJ1-1	CASSPKDRGLIEAFF	TGCGCCAGCAGCCCAAAGGACAGGGGGCTGATTGAAGCTTTCTTT
TRBV10-1	TRBD2	-	TRBJ2-1	CASGASGRRDNEQFF	TGCGCCAGCGGGGCTAGCGGGAGGAGGGACAATGAGCAGTTCTTC
TRBV7-8	TRBD1	-	TRBJ2-7	CASSLPGPPRTGFYEQYF	TGTGCCAGCAGCTTGCCCGGCCCACCCCGGACAGGGTTCTACGAGCAGTACTTC
TRBV19	TRBD2	few	TRBJ2-1	CASSIRRLAGGSSYNEQFF	TGTGCCAGTAGTATAAGGAGACTAGCGGGAGGGAGCTCCTACAATGAGCAGTTCTTC
TRBV24-1	TRBD1	-	TRBJ2-1	CATSDPGQVGNEQFF	TGTGCCACCAGTGACCCGGGACAGGTTGGCAATGAGCAGTTCTTC
TRBV25-1	TRBD2	once	TRBJ2-7	CASSVPGLAGDEQYF	TGTGCCAGCAGTGTTCCGGGACTAGCGGGAGACGAGCAGTACTTC
TRBV5-1	-	once	TRBJ1-2	CASSKNRDLYGYTF	TGCGCCAGCAGTAAGAACAGGGACCTCTATGGCTACACCTTC
TRBV18	TRBD2	-	TRBJ2-3	CASSPPSGGDTQYF	TGTGCCAGCTCACCACCCAGCGGGGGTGATACGCAGTATTTT
TRBV11-2	-	-	TRBJ2-7	CASSLGLYEQYF	TGTGCCAGCAGCTTGGGACTTTACGAGCAGTACTTC
TRBV28	TRBD1	few	TRBJ2-5	CASSSNRGHETQYF	TGTGCCAGCAGTTCCAACAGGGGGCACGAGACCCAGTACTTC
TRBV28	-	-	TRBJ2-4	CASSLSATGGAKNIQYF	TGTGCCAGCAGTTTATCGGCAACCGGGGGTGCCAAAAACATTCAGTACTTC
TRBV3-1/TRBV3-2	-	-	TRBJ1-1	CASSPRGTNTEAFF	TGTGCCAGCAGCCCGCGGGGTACCAACACTGAAGCTTTCTTT
TRBV28	-	-	TRBJ2-4	CATGTGKNIQYF	TGTGCCACAGGGACTGGTAAAAACATTCAGTACTTC
TRBV19	TRBD1	-	TRBJ2-5	CASSIPGQGEETQYF	TGTGCCAGTAGTATCCCCGGACAGGGTGAAGAGACCCAGTACTTC
TRBV5-1	TRBD2	-	TRBJ2-1	CASRGLAGYNEQFF	TGCGCCAGCAGGGGACTAGCGGGTTACAATGAGCAGTTCTTC
TRBV19	TRBD1	-	TRBJ2-5	CASSIDRGRETQYF	TGTGCCAGTAGTATAGACAGGGGGCGGGAGACCCAGTACTTC
TRBV11-2	-	-	TRBJ2-7	CASTVIIDPAGIYEQYF	TGTGCCAGCACCGTAATTATAGACCCGGCGGGAATCTACGAGCAGTACTTC
TRBV3-1/TRBV3-2	-	-	TRBJ1-1	CASSPTVVNTEAFF	TGTGCCAGCAGCCCAACGGTCGTGAACACTGAAGCTTTCTTT
TRBV2	TRBD1	-	TRBJ2-7	CASSEPDRGTYEQYF	TGTGCCAGCAGTGAGCCGGACAGGGGGACCTACGAGCAGTACTTC
TRBV14	-	-	TRBJ2-5	CASSQDLGDRQETQYF	TGTGCCAGCAGCCAAGATCTGGGAGATAGACAAGAGACCCAGTACTTC
TRBV20-1	TRBD1	-	TRBJ2-1	CSASGTGGIYNEQFF	TGCAGTGCTAGTGGGACAGGGGGAATCTACAATGAGCAGTTCTTC
TRBV2	TRBD1	-	TRBJ1-1	CASTKTGKNTEAFF	TGTGCCAGCACCAAGACAGGGAAGAACACTGAAGCTTTCTTT
TRBV7-2	TRBD1	-	TRBJ2-7	CASSLSWQGAYEQYF	TGTGCCAGCAGCTTATCTTGGCAGGGGGCCTACGAGCAGTACTTC
TRBV6-2/TRBV6-3	-	once	TRBJ1-1	CASSLAENTEAFF	TGTGCCAGCAGTTTGGCGGAGAACACTGAAGCTTTCTTT